A single sample is the source of the 6 T cell receptor beta chains below, sequenced in a study of CD8 T cells in Susac syndrome. Reverse transcription of roughly 0.45 to 1 ug RNA used random hexamers. Each CDR3 protein is one row after TCRdb ran MiXCR on the immunoSEQ multiplex PCR reads. The sample records 120,000 to 150,000 distinct CDR3 sequences, around 95% being singletons. The sample comprised CD4+ T cells from PBMCs. The receptors originated from a human donor with Susac syndrome.

This clonotype occurred once. The chain links TRBV5-6 to TRBJ2-5; no definite D call. In germline, CDR1 is SGHDT, CDR2 YYEEEE. The germline V and J ends were trimmed by 0 bases and 1 base, with 13 bases remaining between them. The CDR3 spans 16 residues. The CDR3 reads CASSLAASRFQETQYF. CDR3 DNA: TGTGCCAGCAGCTTGGCGGCCTCCAGGTTCCAAGAGACCCAGTACTTC. The full variable domain, with the rest looked up from reference TRBV5-6 and TRBJ2-5, is DAGVTQSPTHLIKTRGQQVTLRCSPKSGHDTVSWYQQALGQGPQFIFQYYEEEERQRGNFPDRFSGHQFPNYSSELNVNALLLGDSALYLCASSLAASRFQETQYFGPGTRLLVL.

The CDR3 sequence: CASSYSSGSWSEQFF. The CDR3 DNA reads as TGTGCCAGCAGTTACTCTAGCGGGAGTTGGAGTGAGCAGTTCTTC. The chain employs TRBV6-6 and TRBJ2-1, with 9 bases aligning to TRBD2. Germline-derived CDR1 and CDR2 are MNHNY and SVGAGI (reference sequence). The CDR3 loop spans 15 amino acids. After removal of 0 bases from V and 9 bases from J, the junction contained 6 bases not matched to a gene.

This clonotype was seen a single time. The V call is TRBV29-1, the J call TRBJ1-2; D not resolved. From germline, CDR1 is SQVTM and CDR2 ANQGSEA. This CDR3 is built from 11 residues. Trimming stripped 7 bases from V and 2 bases from J, with 8 bases between. CDR3 sequence (DNA): TGCAGCGCGGAACTCAACTATGGCTACACCTTC. Amino acids: CSAELNYGYTF. The whole variable domain, filled in from reference TRBV29-1 and TRBJ1-2, reads SAVISQKPSRDICQRGTSLTIQCQVDSQVTMMFWYRQQPGQSLTLIATANQGSEATYESGFVIDKFPISRPNLTFSTLTVSNMSPEDSSIYLCSAELNYGYTFGSGTRLTVV.

The chain employs TRBV7-9 and TRBJ2-5; 7 nucleotides line up with TRBD1. The CDR3 loop spans 15 amino acids. Germline CDR1 SEHNR, CDR2 FQNEAQ (reference sequence). J was trimmed by 3 bases and V by 5 bases; bases with no gene match: 9. Here the CDR3 DNA reads TGTGCCAGCAGCGTGGACAGGAGCCATGAAGAGACCCAGTACTTC. Encoded protein: CASSVDRSHEETQYF.

The chain combines TRBV6-6 with TRBJ1-5; 8 nucleotides agree with TRBD1. The ends lost 2 bases at V and 7 bases at J; junction bases unmatched: 7. The CDR3 covers 15 residues. The germline gives CDR1 MNHNY, CDR2 SVGAGI (reference sequence). In nucleotides, the CDR3 is TGTGCCAGCAGTTACGGTACAGGGGGTGGACAGCCCCAGCATTTT. It is translated as CASSYGTGGGQPQHF.

The rearrangement joins TRBV28 to TRBJ1-5; TRBD1 matches 10 bases. The CDR3 spans 14 residues. Germline CDR1 reads MDHEN; CDR2 reads SYDVKM. The V gene end was trimmed by 10 bases and the J gene end by 4 bases; junction bases not matched to a gene: 7. This chain's CDR3 is CAILSGQGNQPQHF. The CDR3 coding sequence is TGTGCCATTTTATCGGGACAGGGGAATCAGCCCCAGCATTTT.